These T cell receptor beta chains were read from a single sample in a study of cytomegalovirus exposure and HLA in healthy donors. The protocol was immunoSEQ multiplex PCR, while the TCRdb copy is restricted to in-frame clones and leaves out a portion. The sample consists of roughly 70,000 clones, roughly 95% of them appearing once. The sequenced sample was PBMCs. The receptors were sampled from a man aged 18 to 30 in good health and CMV-seronegative. Each CDR3 is given with its conserved first and last residue. Each record gives: V gene, D gene, J gene, clone size, CDR3 DNA, CDR3 protein. The D gene is left open where the match is weak. Expanded clones are given a class, and other clones once, few, many or no size at all.

V gene: TRBV5-4
D gene: TRBD1
J gene: TRBJ1-3
clone size: -
CDR3 DNA: TGTGCCAGCAGCGAGGACAGGGCTGGAAACACCATATATTTT
CDR3 protein: CASSEDRAGNTIYF

V gene: TRBV7-6
D gene: -
J gene: TRBJ2-1
clone size: -
CDR3 DNA: TGTGCCAGCAGTCAAACCTCTTCACCGGGCAATGAGCAGTTCTTC
CDR3 protein: CASSQTSSPGNEQFF

V gene: TRBV15
D gene: -
J gene: TRBJ1-4
clone size: -
CDR3 DNA: TGTGCCACCAGCAGGGTGTCTAGGGAAAAACTGTTTTTT
CDR3 protein: CATSRVSREKLFF

V gene: TRBV29-1
D gene: -
J gene: TRBJ2-1
clone size: once
CDR3 DNA: TGCAGCGTTGAAGAAGTATTTCTAGCGACTAATGAGCAGTTCTTC
CDR3 protein: CSVEEVFLATNEQFF

V gene: TRBV2
D gene: TRBD1
J gene: TRBJ1-2
clone size: -
CDR3 DNA: TGTGCCAGCAGTCAGGGGGAGAGTGGCTACACCTTC
CDR3 protein: CASSQGESGYTF

V gene: TRBV28
D gene: TRBD1
J gene: TRBJ2-7
clone size: -
CDR3 DNA: TGTGCCAGCACCACGGACAGGGGCACCTACGAGCAGTACTTC
CDR3 protein: CASTTDRGTYEQYF

V gene: TRBV4-1
D gene: -
J gene: TRBJ1-2
clone size: -
CDR3 DNA: TGCGCCAGCAGCTTTCCGGGGGGGAACTATGGCTACACCTTC
CDR3 protein: CASSFPGGNYGYTF

V gene: TRBV28
D gene: TRBD1
J gene: TRBJ1-1
clone size: -
CDR3 DNA: TGTGCCAGCAGTTTTTGGACAGGCCCGAACACTGAAGCTTTCTTT
CDR3 protein: CASSFWTGPNTEAFF

V gene: TRBV27
D gene: TRBD1
J gene: TRBJ2-1
clone size: once
CDR3 DNA: TGTGCCAGCAGACCCGCTACCGGGACAGGGGGAGCGAATGAGCAGTTCTTC
CDR3 protein: CASRPATGTGGANEQFF

V gene: TRBV5-1
D gene: -
J gene: TRBJ2-3
clone size: -
CDR3 DNA: TGCGCCAGCAGCTTGGGACGGGTGGGGGCCTCCACAGATACAAAGTATTTT
CDR3 protein: CASSLGRVGASTDTKYF

V gene: TRBV7-9
D gene: -
J gene: TRBJ1-1
clone size: once
CDR3 DNA: TGTGCCAGCAGCGCCGACAGAGTCACTGAAGCTTTCTTT
CDR3 protein: CASSADRVTEAFF

V gene: TRBV6-6
D gene: -
J gene: TRBJ1-4
clone size: -
CDR3 DNA: TGTGCCAGCAGGAGGCAGGGTGCAACTAATGAAAAACTGTTTTTT
CDR3 protein: CASRRQGATNEKLFF

V gene: TRBV11-2
D gene: TRBD1
J gene: TRBJ2-1
clone size: -
CDR3 DNA: TGTGCCAGCAGCTTGACAGGGGCTGAGCAGTTCTTC
CDR3 protein: CASSLTGAEQFF

V gene: TRBV11-2
D gene: -
J gene: TRBJ2-7
clone size: -
CDR3 DNA: TGTGCCAGCAGCCCTAGGGCGTCGGGCGGGATTGCCCACGAGCAGTACTTC
CDR3 protein: CASSPRASGGIAHEQYF

V gene: TRBV11-2
D gene: -
J gene: TRBJ1-1
clone size: few
CDR3 DNA: TGTGCCAGCAGCTTGGGAGGCCAGTGGGCAGCTGAAGCTTTCTTT
CDR3 protein: CASSLGGQWAAEAFF

V gene: TRBV4-1
D gene: -
J gene: TRBJ2-2
clone size: once
CDR3 DNA: TGCGCCAGCAGCCAAGATGAGACGAACACCGGGGAGCTGTTTTTT
CDR3 protein: CASSQDETNTGELFF

V gene: TRBV6-1
D gene: -
J gene: TRBJ2-5
clone size: -
CDR3 DNA: TGTGCCAGCAGTGGAGGGGGGGGAGAAGAGACCCAGTACTTC
CDR3 protein: CASSGGGGEETQYF

V gene: TRBV19
D gene: -
J gene: TRBJ2-5
clone size: -
CDR3 DNA: TGTGCCAGTAGTATTAGTGGGCAGCAAGAGACCCAGTACTTC
CDR3 protein: CASSISGQQETQYF

V gene: TRBV2
D gene: -
J gene: TRBJ1-2
clone size: few
CDR3 DNA: TGTGCCAGCGGAGAGGGGGGGTATGGCTACACCTTC
CDR3 protein: CASGEGGYGYTF

V gene: TRBV12-5
D gene: TRBD2
J gene: TRBJ2-1
clone size: -
CDR3 DNA: TGTGCTAGTGGTTTGGTATGGGGGACTAGTTCGTACAATGAGCAGTTCTTC
CDR3 protein: CASGLVWGTSSYNEQFF

V gene: TRBV2
D gene: -
J gene: TRBJ2-6
clone size: -
CDR3 DNA: TGTGCCAGCAAGGTGTGGGAGGCCTCTGGGGCCAACGTCCTGACTTTC
CDR3 protein: CASKVWEASGANVLTF

V gene: TRBV18
D gene: -
J gene: TRBJ1-2
clone size: few
CDR3 DNA: TGTGCCAGCTCACCACCGGACGGGACTAACTATGGCTACACCTTC
CDR3 protein: CASSPPDGTNYGYTF

V gene: TRBV7-5
D gene: -
J gene: TRBJ1-3
clone size: -
CDR3 DNA: TGTGCCAGAAGCTCCGACAGGGGGTATGGAAACACCATATATTTT
CDR3 protein: CARSSDRGYGNTIYF

V gene: TRBV18
D gene: TRBD1
J gene: TRBJ1-2
clone size: -
CDR3 DNA: TGTGCCAGCTCACCTCGTTCGACAGGGGACTATGGCTACACCTTC
CDR3 protein: CASSPRSTGDYGYTF

V gene: TRBV7-9
D gene: -
J gene: TRBJ1-4
clone size: -
CDR3 DNA: TGTGCCAGCAGCTTTTCTCAAGCGGTTGAAAAACTGTTTTTT
CDR3 protein: CASSFSQAVEKLFF

V gene: TRBV29-1
D gene: -
J gene: TRBJ2-1
clone size: -
CDR3 DNA: TGCAGCGTGAACGAGGCTAATGAGCAGTTCTTC
CDR3 protein: CSVNEANEQFF

V gene: TRBV15
D gene: TRBD1
J gene: TRBJ2-6
clone size: -
CDR3 DNA: TGTGCCACCAGCAGGGACAGGGCTGGGGCCAACGTCCTGACTTTC
CDR3 protein: CATSRDRAGANVLTF

V gene: TRBV6-5
D gene: TRBD1
J gene: TRBJ1-2
clone size: -
CDR3 DNA: TGTGCCAGCAGTTACGACAGGGGGCTGAGCGGCTACACCTTC
CDR3 protein: CASSYDRGLSGYTF

V gene: TRBV21-1
D gene: -
J gene: TRBJ2-5
clone size: -
CDR3 DNA: TGTGCCAGCAGCAAAGATGCAGGCCAGCAGTACCAAGAGACCCAGTACTTC
CDR3 protein: CASSKDAGQQYQETQYF

V gene: TRBV5-6
D gene: TRBD1
J gene: TRBJ1-1
clone size: once
CDR3 DNA: TGTGCCAGCAGCTTGATTGGGACAGGGTTCGTGAACACTGAAGCTTTCTTT
CDR3 protein: CASSLIGTGFVNTEAFF

V gene: TRBV5-1
D gene: -
J gene: TRBJ1-4
clone size: -
CDR3 DNA: TGCGCCAGCAGCTTGGGTCGCGGTGATAATGAAAAACTGTTTTTT
CDR3 protein: CASSLGRGDNEKLFF

V gene: TRBV18
D gene: -
J gene: TRBJ2-1
clone size: -
CDR3 DNA: TGTGCCAGCTCAATTGGGGCTGCGGTGGGCAATGAGCAGTTCTTC
CDR3 protein: CASSIGAAVGNEQFF

V gene: TRBV14
D gene: TRBD1
J gene: TRBJ1-1
clone size: -
CDR3 DNA: TGTGCCAGCAGCCGATTTGGACAGGGGGGTGAAGCTTTCTTT
CDR3 protein: CASSRFGQGGEAFF

V gene: TRBV19
D gene: -
J gene: TRBJ1-5
clone size: -
CDR3 DNA: TGTGCCAGTAGTACAGGGGAAAGCAATCAGCCCCAGCATTTT
CDR3 protein: CASSTGESNQPQHF

V gene: TRBV30
D gene: -
J gene: TRBJ1-3
clone size: -
CDR3 DNA: TGTGCCTGGAGTCCAGTAAGGAGCTCTGGAAACACCATATATTTT
CDR3 protein: CAWSPVRSSGNTIYF

V gene: TRBV10-1
D gene: TRBD1
J gene: TRBJ1-6
clone size: -
CDR3 DNA: TGCGCCAGCAGTGAGTCAAGGGGGCCAGGGCCTTATAATTCACCCCTCCACTTT
CDR3 protein: CASSESRGPGPYNSPLHF

V gene: TRBV7-9
D gene: TRBD2
J gene: TRBJ2-4
clone size: -
CDR3 DNA: TGTGCCAGCAGCTCACTAGCGGGAGAGGTGGCCAAAAACATTCAGTACTTC
CDR3 protein: CASSSLAGEVAKNIQYF

V gene: TRBV5-1
D gene: TRBD2
J gene: TRBJ2-1
clone size: -
CDR3 DNA: TGCGCCACCAGTGACCCTTCGGGAGGCAATGAGCAGTTCTTC
CDR3 protein: CATSDPSGGNEQFF

V gene: TRBV5-1
D gene: TRBD2
J gene: TRBJ2-1
clone size: -
CDR3 DNA: TGCGCCAGCAGTTTGCAACTAGCGGCCTCCTACAATGAGCAGTTCTTC
CDR3 protein: CASSLQLAASYNEQFF

V gene: TRBV19
D gene: -
J gene: TRBJ1-4
clone size: -
CDR3 DNA: TGTGCCAGTAGTATTTTAACGGGAGGGTCGGAAAAACTGTTTTTT
CDR3 protein: CASSILTGGSEKLFF

V gene: TRBV13
D gene: TRBD1
J gene: TRBJ1-1
clone size: once
CDR3 DNA: TGTGCCAGCAGCCGATGGACAGGGAAGGCTGAAGCTTTCTTT
CDR3 protein: CASSRWTGKAEAFF

V gene: TRBV19
D gene: TRBD1
J gene: TRBJ1-1
clone size: -
CDR3 DNA: TGTGCCAGTAGTATAGGCCTGACAGGGTTTACTGAAGCTTTCTTT
CDR3 protein: CASSIGLTGFTEAFF

V gene: TRBV29-1
D gene: -
J gene: TRBJ2-2
clone size: -
CDR3 DNA: TGCAGCGTCGGCGGAGGGGTCCCCACCGGGGAGCTGTTTTTT
CDR3 protein: CSVGGGVPTGELFF

V gene: TRBV10-3
D gene: -
J gene: TRBJ2-6
clone size: -
CDR3 DNA: TGTGCCATCAGTGAGGGCAACTCTGGGGCCAACATCCTGACTTTC
CDR3 protein: CAISEGNSGANILTF

V gene: TRBV7-2
D gene: -
J gene: TRBJ1-5
clone size: -
CDR3 DNA: TGTGCCAGCAGCGGGCGGGGGGCGGATCAGCCCCAGCATTTT
CDR3 protein: CASSGRGADQPQHF

V gene: TRBV7-6
D gene: -
J gene: TRBJ1-3
clone size: -
CDR3 DNA: TGTGTCAGCACCCCAGAAAGAGGGGGCTCTGGAAACACCATATATTTT
CDR3 protein: CVSTPERGGSGNTIYF